The 5 T cell receptor beta chains below come from one sample, sequenced in a study of blood T cell repertoires in COVID-19. TCRdb keeps only in-frame clones here, not all; method: immunoSEQ multiplex PCR. The sample has around 360,000 clones; 87% are singletons. What was sequenced was PBMCs or T cells enriched from blood (not recorded which). The receptors originated from a woman aged 30 to 39 who had recovered from COVID-19.

About this clone itself: Other DNA sequences in the same sample also yield this CDR3. The chain joins TRBV9 to TRBJ2-7; D gene unclear. There are 13 residues in the CDR3. From germline, CDR1 is SGDLS and CDR2 YYNGEE. V lost 0 bases and J 3 bases, leaving 7 bases between the germline ends. The CDR3 DNA is TGTGCCAGCAGCGTAGGCCAGGACTACGAGCAGTACTTC. Translation gives CASSVGQDYEQYF.

The chain uses TRBV12-3 or TRBV12-4 and TRBJ1-5, with TRBD1 matching over 8 bases. V dropped 1 base and J dropped 15; count of bases not matched to a gene: 8. This CDR3 region has 13 residues. The CDR3 loop reads CASSLGTGQGWHF. CDR3 DNA sequence: TGTGCCAGCAGTTTAGGGACAGGGCAGGGCTGGCATTTT.

This clone was observed a single time. V gene TRBV28 combines with J gene TRBJ2-2, with 8 nucleotides matching TRBD1. The germline CDR1 and CDR2 sequences are MDHEN and SYDVKM. With V trimmed by 4 bases and J by 2 bases, 3 bases remained unmatched. The CDR3 spans 15 residues. Written as DNA, the CDR3 is TGTGCCAGCAGTTGGACAGGGAGAAACACCGGGGAGCTGTTTTTT. Protein sequence: CASSWTGRNTGELFF.

The chain uses TRBV7-9 and TRBJ2-7, with 7 bases matching TRBD1. The CDR3 has 15 amino acids. The V gene's germline CDR1 is SEHNR and CDR2 FQNEAQ (reference sequence). The trim removed 5 bases at V and 3 bases at J, leaving 10 bases unmatched. CDR3 sequence: CASSPPSRGFYEQYF. For the CDR3, the DNA is TGTGCCAGCAGCCCTCCCAGCAGGGGGTTCTACGAGCAGTACTTC. Filled out from reference TRBV7-9 and TRBJ2-7, the complete variable domain reads DTGVSQNPRHKITKRGQNVTFRCDPISEHNRLYWYRQTLGQGPEFLTYFQNEAQLEKSRLLSDRFSAERPKGSFSTLEIQRTEQGDSAMYLCASSPPSRGFYEQYFGPGTRLTVT.

The chain recombines TRBV2 with TRBJ2-5; D perhaps matches TRBD1 (7 bases). In germline, CDR1 is SNHLY, CDR2 FYNNEI. V lost 3 bases and J 5 bases, leaving 22 bases between the germline ends. The length of the CDR3 is 17 residues. The CDR3 DNA reads as TGTGCCAGCAGTGAGTTCCTCCTAGCGCCCAGGGGGGAGACCCAGTACTTC. Translating gives CASSEFLLAPRGETQYF.